This entry is about one TCR beta chain. Antigen: not known. Produced via immunoSEQ multiplex PCR; TCRdb's table is partial and in-frame only. There are 70,000 or so clones in the sample; about 89% occur only once, and 13% to 15% lies in the top ten. Germline values: CDR1 MNHEY, CDR2 SMNVEV (reference sequence). V was cut by 3 bases and J by 3 bases, with 9 bases left in between. There are 13 residues in the CDR3. The record originates from a study of OX40 agonist ivuxolimab in advanced cancers. Study-level background: Patients treated during dose escalation were battling hepatocellular carcinoma, melanoma, renal cell or head and neck cancer. Study results and limitations: More expanded clones were found, on average, in CD8+ than in CD4+ T cells.

The sample consisted of CD4+ or CD8+ T cells sorted from blood, taken in a trial of the OX40 agonist ivuxolimab. This sequence was found in an adult with an advanced solid tumor such as melanoma, head and neck, liver or kidney cancer. This sequence joins TRBV27 and TRBJ2-7; a possible D gene is TRBD1 (6 bases). The CDR3 spells CASSFLQGYEQYF. The CDR3 region has the DNA TGTGCCAGCAGTTTCCTACAGGGCTACGAGCAGTACTTC.